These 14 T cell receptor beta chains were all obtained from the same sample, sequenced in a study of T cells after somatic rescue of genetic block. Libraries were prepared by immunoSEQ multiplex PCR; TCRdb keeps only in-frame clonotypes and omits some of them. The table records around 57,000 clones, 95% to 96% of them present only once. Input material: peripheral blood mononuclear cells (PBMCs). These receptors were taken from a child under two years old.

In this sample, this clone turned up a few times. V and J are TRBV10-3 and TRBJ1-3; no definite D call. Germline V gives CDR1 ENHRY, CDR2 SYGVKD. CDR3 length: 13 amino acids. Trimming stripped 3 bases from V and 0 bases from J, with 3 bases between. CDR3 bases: TGTGCCATCAGTGACAACTCTGGAAACACCATATATTTT. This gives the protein CAISDNSGNTIYF.

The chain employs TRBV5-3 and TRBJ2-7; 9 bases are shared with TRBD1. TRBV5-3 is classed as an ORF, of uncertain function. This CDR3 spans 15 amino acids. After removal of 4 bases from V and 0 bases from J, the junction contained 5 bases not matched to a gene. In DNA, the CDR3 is TGTGCCAGAAGCGAGCAGGGACAGGGCTCCTACGAGCAGTACTTC. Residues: CARSEQGQGSYEQYF.

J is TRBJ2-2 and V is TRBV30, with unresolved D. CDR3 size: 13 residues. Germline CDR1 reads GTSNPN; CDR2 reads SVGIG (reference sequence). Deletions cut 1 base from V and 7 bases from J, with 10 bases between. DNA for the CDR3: TGTGCCTGGAGTGGGAGTATAGGCGGGGAGCTGTTTTTT. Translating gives CAWSGSIGGELFF.

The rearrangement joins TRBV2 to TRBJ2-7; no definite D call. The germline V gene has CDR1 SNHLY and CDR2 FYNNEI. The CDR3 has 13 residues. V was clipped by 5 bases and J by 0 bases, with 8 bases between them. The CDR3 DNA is TGTGCCAGCAGTAAGGGCCTCTCCTACGAGCAGTACTTC. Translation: CASSKGLSYEQYF.

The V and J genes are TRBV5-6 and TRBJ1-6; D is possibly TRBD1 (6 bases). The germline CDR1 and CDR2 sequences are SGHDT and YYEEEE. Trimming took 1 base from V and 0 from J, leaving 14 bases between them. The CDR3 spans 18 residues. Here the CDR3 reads CASSLRTALSSYNSPLHF. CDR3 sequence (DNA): TGTGCCAGCAGCTTGCGGACAGCGTTGAGCTCCTATAATTCACCCCTCCACTTT. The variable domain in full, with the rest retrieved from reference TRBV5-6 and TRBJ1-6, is DAGVTQSPTHLIKTRGQQVTLRCSPKSGHDTVSWYQQALGQGPQFIFQYYEEEERQRGNFPDRFSGHQFPNYSSELNVNALLLGDSALYLCASSLRTALSSYNSPLHFGNGTRLTVT.

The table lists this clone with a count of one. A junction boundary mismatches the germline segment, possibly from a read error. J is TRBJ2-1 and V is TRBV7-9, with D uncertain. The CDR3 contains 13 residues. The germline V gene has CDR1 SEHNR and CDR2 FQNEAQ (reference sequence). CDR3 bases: TGTGCCAGCAGCTTAGCGACCTATAATGAGCAGTTCTTC. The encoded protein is CASSLATYNEQFF.

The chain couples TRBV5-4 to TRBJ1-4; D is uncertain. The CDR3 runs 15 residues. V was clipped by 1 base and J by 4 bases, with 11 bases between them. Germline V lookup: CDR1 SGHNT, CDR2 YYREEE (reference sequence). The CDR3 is CASSLKGRGNEKLFF. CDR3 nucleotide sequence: TGTGCCAGCAGCTTGAAGGGCCGGGGTAATGAAAAACTGTTTTTT.

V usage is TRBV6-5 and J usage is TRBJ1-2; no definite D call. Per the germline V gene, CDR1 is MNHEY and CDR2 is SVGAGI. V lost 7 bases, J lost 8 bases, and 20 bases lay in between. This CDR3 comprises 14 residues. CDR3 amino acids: CASIPRPGIVGYTF. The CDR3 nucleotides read TGTGCCAGCATCCCTCGCCCGGGGATCGTAGGCTACACCTTC.

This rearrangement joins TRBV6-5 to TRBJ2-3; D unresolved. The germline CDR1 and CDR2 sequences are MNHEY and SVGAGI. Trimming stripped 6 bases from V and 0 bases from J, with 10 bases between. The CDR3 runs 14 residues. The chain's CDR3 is CASSFLSSTDTQYF. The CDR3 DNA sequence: TGTGCCAGCAGCTTCCTTAGCAGCACAGATACGCAGTATTTT.

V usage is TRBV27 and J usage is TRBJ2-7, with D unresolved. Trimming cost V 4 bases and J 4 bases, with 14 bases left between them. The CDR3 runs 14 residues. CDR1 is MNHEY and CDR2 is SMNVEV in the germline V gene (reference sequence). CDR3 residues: CASSYYNRPYEQYF. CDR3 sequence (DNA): TGTGCCAGCAGTTACTATAACCGCCCTTACGAGCAGTACTTC.

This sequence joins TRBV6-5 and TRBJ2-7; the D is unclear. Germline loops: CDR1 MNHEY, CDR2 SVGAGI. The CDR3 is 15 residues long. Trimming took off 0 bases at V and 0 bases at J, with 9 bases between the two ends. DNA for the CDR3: TGTGCCAGCAGTTACTCAGCTAGGAGCTCCTACGAGCAGTACTTC. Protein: CASSYSARSSYEQYF.

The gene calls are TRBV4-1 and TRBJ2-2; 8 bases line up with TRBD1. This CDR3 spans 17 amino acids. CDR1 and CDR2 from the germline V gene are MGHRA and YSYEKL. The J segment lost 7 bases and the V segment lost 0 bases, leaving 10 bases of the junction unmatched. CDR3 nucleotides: TGCGCCAGCAGCCAAGACGTCGTCAGGGGGCGCGACGGGGAGCTGTTTTTT. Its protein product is CASSQDVVRGRDGELFF.

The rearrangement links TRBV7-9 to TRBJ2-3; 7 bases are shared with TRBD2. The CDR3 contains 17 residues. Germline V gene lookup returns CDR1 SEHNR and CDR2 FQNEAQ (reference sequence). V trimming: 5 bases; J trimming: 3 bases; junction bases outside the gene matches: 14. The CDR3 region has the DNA TGTGCCAGCAGCCTCCGCCCTGGGACTATCGGAACAGATACGCAGTATTTT. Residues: CASSLRPGTIGTDTQYF.

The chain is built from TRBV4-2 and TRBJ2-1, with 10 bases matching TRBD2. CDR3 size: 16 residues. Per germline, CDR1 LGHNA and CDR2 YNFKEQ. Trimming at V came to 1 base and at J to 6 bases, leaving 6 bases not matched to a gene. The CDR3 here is CASSQASLAGANEQFF. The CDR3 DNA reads TGTGCCAGCAGCCAAGCTTCCCTAGCGGGAGCCAATGAGCAGTTCTTC.